The rows below give T cell receptor beta chains drawn from one sample of a study of cytomegalovirus exposure and HLA in healthy donors. This table comes from immunoSEQ multiplex PCR, and its TCRdb copy is limited to in-frame clones, with some not included. The table shows about 160,000 clones, with more than 60% occurring only once. Sequencing input: PBMCs. Receptors were obtained from a woman aged 25 to 45 in good health and CMV-seronegative. The CDR3 runs from the conserved cysteine through the conserved F or W. Each record gives: clone size, J gene, V gene, D gene, CDR3 protein, CDR3 DNA. D genes are given only for firm matches. Where a row states a size, it is once, few, many or the class of an expanded clone; other rows omit it.

>-|TRBJ2-1|TRBV7-9|TRBD1
CASSYGQGTHNEQFF
TGTGCCAGCAGCTATGGACAGGGCACCCACAATGAGCAGTTCTTC
>few|TRBJ1-4|TRBV6-5|-
CASSTGRAEKLFF
TGTGCCAGCTCGACCGGCAGGGCTGAAAAACTGTTTTTT
>-|TRBJ2-3|TRBV4-2|TRBD1
CASSPAAGTGDDTQYF
TGTGCCAGCAGCCCGGCGGCCGGGACAGGGGACGATACGCAGTATTTT
>-|TRBJ1-5|TRBV7-2|TRBD1
CASRFDGTASNQPQHF
TGTGCCAGCAGATTCGACGGGACAGCCAGCAATCAGCCCCAGCATTTT
>-|TRBJ1-5|TRBV7-2|-
CASSFGIGNQPQHF
TGTGCCAGCAGCTTCGGGATAGGCAATCAGCCCCAGCATTTT
>-|TRBJ2-7|TRBV18|TRBD1
CASSPRDRPYEQYF
TGTGCCAGCTCACCCAGGGACAGACCCTACGAGCAGTACTTC
>-|TRBJ1-4|TRBV10-3|-
CAISVGWETGATNEKLFF
TGTGCCATCAGTGTAGGATGGGAGACAGGCGCAACTAATGAAAAACTGTTTTTT
>-|TRBJ1-2|TRBV6-6|TRBD1
CASSRDRVNYGYTF
TGTGCCAGCAGCCGGGACAGGGTCAACTATGGCTACACCTTC
>-|TRBJ1-3|TRBV30|-
CAWSIQGGGNTIYF
TGTGCCTGGAGTATACAGGGCGGTGGAAACACCATATATTTT
>-|TRBJ2-7|TRBV4-1|TRBD2
CASSQVLTSGGSEQYF
TGCGCCAGCAGCCAAGTACTGACTAGCGGGGGTTCCGAGCAGTACTTC
>-|TRBJ1-2|TRBV28|TRBD1
CASRSGTDYGYTF
TGTGCCAGCAGATCCGGGACAGACTATGGCTACACCTTC
>few|TRBJ2-3|TRBV28|TRBD1
CASSSPTGVGDADTQYF
TGTGCCAGCAGTTCTCCTACAGGGGTTGGCGACGCAGATACGCAGTATTTT
>-|TRBJ2-5|TRBV5-1|TRBD1
CASSLTGELETQYF
TGCGCCAGCAGCTTGACAGGGGAGTTAGAGACCCAGTACTTC
>-|TRBJ2-7|TRBV10-1|TRBD2
CASSITSGYEQYF
TGCGCCAGCAGTATAACTAGCGGGTACGAGCAGTACTTC
>-|TRBJ2-3|TRBV7-9|-
CASSIKVGAGDTQYF
TGTGCCAGCAGCATAAAGGTGGGGGCGGGAGATACGCAGTATTTT
>-|TRBJ1-5|TRBV2|TRBD1
CASSGTGGFQPQHF
TGTGCCAGCAGTGGGACAGGGGGCTTTCAGCCCCAGCATTTT
>-|TRBJ1-4|TRBV6-5|-
CASSYTTEAPLPKLFF
TGTGCCAGCAGTTATACGACCGAGGCCCCACTTCCAAAACTGTTTTTT
>-|TRBJ1-5|TRBV15|TRBD1
CATSRIGTGSQPQHF
TGTGCCACCAGCAGGATAGGGACAGGGAGTCAGCCCCAGCATTTT
>-|TRBJ2-5|TRBV28|-
CASKRGGGETQYF
TGTGCCAGCAAGAGGGGGGGCGGGGAGACCCAGTACTTC
>few|TRBJ1-1|TRBV10-3|-
CAISTERTANTEAFF
TGTGCCATCAGTACCGAGCGGACCGCGAACACTGAAGCTTTCTTT
>-|TRBJ1-1|TRBV5-6|-
CASSGGPGGVNTEAFF
TGTGCCAGCAGCGGTGGACCTGGGGGGGTAAACACTGAAGCTTTCTTT
>-|TRBJ2-1|TRBV7-9|TRBD2
CASSARTSGGASYNEQFF
TGTGCCAGCAGCGCACGGACTAGCGGGGGGGCCTCCTACAATGAGCAGTTCTTC
>-|TRBJ2-3|TRBV27|-
CATDIHGVRADTQYF
TGTGCCACCGATATACACGGGGTTCGGGCAGATACGCAGTATTTT
>-|TRBJ1-2|TRBV30|-
CAWSGADRRANYGYTF
TGTGCCTGGAGTGGGGCCGACAGAAGGGCTAACTATGGCTACACCTTC
>-|TRBJ2-3|TRBV6-1|TRBD2
CASSVPPGTSGGGLGTQYF
TGTGCCAGCAGTGTGCCCCCCGGGACTAGCGGGGGGGGACTGGGTACGCAGTATTTT
>-|TRBJ1-4|TRBV5-1|-
CASSSVGQLNEKLFF
TGCGCCAGCAGCTCCGTCGGACAACTTAATGAAAAACTGTTTTTT
>-|TRBJ2-3|TRBV7-6|-
CASSLGGWGTDTQYF
TGTGCCAGCAGCTTAGGAGGTTGGGGCACAGATACGCAGTATTTT
>few|TRBJ2-1|TRBV11-2|TRBD2
CASSFLTGGPLYEQFF
TGTGCCAGCAGCTTCCTTACGGGGGGGCCCTTGTATGAGCAGTTCTTC
>-|TRBJ1-6|TRBV27|-
CASSLGGPARPLHF
TGTGCCAGCAGTTTGGGGGGGCCGGCTAGGCCCCTCCACTTT
>once|TRBJ2-5|TRBV4-1|TRBD2
CASSQDDGGGEAQYF
TGCGCCAGCAGCCAGGATGACGGGGGGGGAGAGGCCCAGTACTTC
>-|TRBJ1-1|TRBV10-2|TRBD1
CATAAGGYEAFF
TGCGCCACTGCGGCAGGGGGCTATGAAGCTTTCTTT
>-|TRBJ1-2|TRBV7-9|TRBD1
CASSSPGTGNYGYTF
TGTGCCAGCAGCTCACCCGGGACAGGCAACTATGGCTACACCTTC
>-|TRBJ2-2|TRBV14|-
CASSLSGHAPGELFF
TGTGCCAGCAGCCTCTCTGGACATGCTCCCGGGGAGCTGTTTTTT
>-|TRBJ1-1|TRBV10-2|TRBD1
CASCRQGADTEAFF
TGCGCCAGCTGCCGACAGGGGGCCGACACTGAAGCTTTCTTT
>-|TRBJ1-5|TRBV18|-
CASSPAGGDQPQHF
TGTGCCAGCTCACCAGCGGGGGGCGATCAGCCCCAGCATTTT
>-|TRBJ1-2|TRBV6-5|-
CASSFLGEPYGYTF
TGTGCCAGCAGTTTCCTAGGGGAACCCTATGGCTACACCTTC
>-|TRBJ1-1|TRBV6-5|-
CAVIPPAGTEAFF
TGTGCCGTCATACCCCCCGCGGGGACTGAAGCTTTCTTT
>-|TRBJ2-2|TRBV9|-
CASSVLFTGAGLTGELFF
TGTGCCAGCAGCGTACTCTTTACCGGTGCAGGCCTGACCGGGGAGCTGTTTTTT
>-|TRBJ1-5|TRBV28|-
CASSPGLLTQHF
TGTGCCAGCAGTCCGGGACTTCTGACCCAGCATTTT
>-|TRBJ1-1|TRBV28|-
CASSGQLMNTEAFF
TGTGCCAGCAGTGGACAGCTCATGAACACTGAAGCTTTCTTT
>-|TRBJ1-5|TRBV12-5|TRBD1
CASGLGDRAGQPQHF
TGTGCTAGTGGTTTAGGGGACAGGGCAGGACAGCCCCAGCATTTT
>-|TRBJ1-3|TRBV5-1|TRBD1
CASSYGTGAGNTIYF
TGCGCCAGCAGCTACGGGACAGGGGCCGGAAACACCATATATTTT
>few|TRBJ1-2|TRBV11-1|-
CASNRPGGYGYTF
TGTGCCAGCAACCGCCCAGGAGGCTATGGCTACACCTTC
>-|TRBJ1-1|TRBV13|TRBD1
CASSSYRGTEAFF
TGTGCCAGCAGCTCCTACAGGGGCACTGAAGCTTTCTTT
>-|TRBJ1-5|TRBV2|-
CASSGGPQPQHF
TGTGCCAGCAGTGGGGGCCCTCAGCCCCAGCATTTT
>-|TRBJ1-4|TRBV5-4|-
CASSFLPGEKLFF
TGTGCCAGCAGCTTTCTCCCCGGTGAAAAACTGTTTTTT
>-|TRBJ2-7|TRBV15|-
CATSRENYAIYEQYF
TGTGCCACCAGCAGAGAGAACTACGCGATTTACGAGCAGTACTTC
>-|TRBJ1-6|TRBV7-9|-
CSSSHTPQGYNSPLHF
TGTTCCAGCAGCCATACTCCCCAGGGATATAATTCACCCCTCCACTTT
>-|TRBJ2-1|TRBV9|-
CASSVGRGYNEQFF
TGTGCCAGCAGCGTAGGAAGGGGCTACAATGAGCAGTTCTTC